Sequencing of this T cell receptor beta chain was carried out in a study of T cell responses to AZD1222 COVID-19 vaccine. Study results and limitations: CD4 TCRs covered the whole spike, strongest at regions 160-218 and 743-854.

TCRdb keeps only in-frame clones here, not all; method: immunoSEQ multiplex PCR. The profile shows 100,000 to 150,000 clones, around 90% of them singletons. On this clone: Its antigen is as yet unknown.

The V gene's germline CDR1 is SGHNT and CDR2 YYREEE (reference sequence). The length of the CDR3 is 13 residues. Trimming stripped 0 bases from V and 4 bases from J, with 6 bases between. The receptor's source is an adult in good health. The sequencing here drew on peripheral blood, taken on day 0 of AZD1222 vaccination. The J gene is TRBJ2-3, the V gene TRBV5-4; tentatively, D is TRBD1 or TRBD2 (5 bases each). The CDR3 sequence is CASSLVGADTQYF. DNA of the CDR3: TGTGCCAGCAGCTTGGTGGGGGCAGATACGCAGTATTTT.